These T cell receptor beta chains were read from a single sample in a study of T cell changes during pregnancy in multiple sclerosis. Data came from immunoSEQ multiplex PCR; TCRdb stores just in-frame clones and leaves some out. The sample consists of under 45,000 clones, 85% to 95% of them appearing once. The material was CD8+ T cells from peripheral blood mononuclear cells, obtained in the third trimester of pregnancy. The receptors stem from a female donor with multiple sclerosis, enrolled in a pregnancy study. CDR3s include the opening cysteine and the closing phenylalanine or tryptophan. The D gene is left open where the match is weak. Some rows mark clone size as missing; the rest say once, few, many or name a class of expanded clone.

>-|TRBV13|TRBJ1-6|TRBD1
TGTGCCAGCAGCTTAAGTGGGACAGGGGGCGAATCACCCCTCCACTTT
CASSLSGTGGESPLHF
>-|TRBV28|TRBJ1-2|-
TGTGCCAGCAGTCTTCCCAGCGGGGCTAACTATGGCTACACCTTC
CASSLPSGANYGYTF
>-|TRBV6-5|TRBJ2-5|-
TGTGCCAGCAGTTTCGACAACGCGGAGACCCAGTACTTC
CASSFDNAETQYF
>-|TRBV7-9|TRBJ2-7|-
TGTGCCAGCAGCCCGGTGACAGGGAGGTCGGTCGGGGACGAGCAGTACTTC
CASSPVTGRSVGDEQYF
>-|TRBV6-1|TRBJ1-4|TRBD1
TGTGCCAGCAGTGATTCTACTGGGGCAGGGGGTGAAAAACTGTTTTTT
CASSDSTGAGGEKLFF
>once|TRBV5-6|TRBJ1-2|-
TGTGCCAGCAGCCCCTGGGGGGGCGTTTATGGCTACACCTTC
CASSPWGGVYGYTF
>-|TRBV7-9|TRBJ2-7|TRBD1
TGTGCCAGCAGCTCTCCGGGACAGTTATCCTACGAGCAGTACTTC
CASSSPGQLSYEQYF
>-|TRBV4-2|TRBJ2-6|-
TGTGCCAGCAGCCAAGTGTCAGGGTCTGGGGCCAACGTCCTGACTTTC
CASSQVSGSGANVLTF
>-|TRBV13|TRBJ2-2|-
TGTGCCAGCAGCCCGCCAGGGTTCGACACCGGGGAGCTGTTTTTT
CASSPPGFDTGELFF
>-|TRBV4-3|TRBJ2-5|-
TGCGCCAGCAGCCAAGATTTACTGATCCAAGAGACCCAGTACTTC
CASSQDLLIQETQYF
>-|TRBV4-2|TRBJ2-1|TRBD2
TGTGCCAGCAGCCAAGAGGCTAGCGGGAGCCTCTCCTACAATGAGCAGTTCTTC
CASSQEASGSLSYNEQFF
>-|TRBV7-9|TRBJ2-1|-
TGTGCCAGCAGCTTAGGGACTAATGAGCAGTTCTTC
CASSLGTNEQFF
>-|TRBV19|TRBJ2-6|TRBD1
TGTGCCAGTTCGACAGGGACCAACGTCCTGACTTTC
CASSTGTNVLTF
>-|TRBV5-5|TRBJ2-1|-
TGTGCCAGCAGCTTTCTATCCTACAATGAGCAGTTCTTC
CASSFLSYNEQFF
>-|TRBV6-6|TRBJ2-3|-
TGTGCCAGCAGTGGTTATGGGGGGGATACGCAGTATTTT
CASSGYGGDTQYF
>-|TRBV30|TRBJ2-2|-
TGTGCCTGGAGTCCAAACACCGGGGAGCTGTTTTTT
CAWSPNTGELFF
>-|TRBV7-8|TRBJ1-1|TRBD1
TGTGCCAGCAGCTTACCCGAAGGACAGGGGGCTTTCACTGAAGCTTTCTTT
CASSLPEGQGAFTEAFF
>-|TRBV29-1|TRBJ2-1|TRBD2
TGCAGCGTTGAGGACCTAATAGCGGGACCGTACAATGAGCAGTTCTTC
CSVEDLIAGPYNEQFF
>-|TRBV7-3|TRBJ1-1|TRBD1
TGTGCCAGCAGCTTAGGAGGGGGCGCGAACACTGAAGCTTTCTTT
CASSLGGGANTEAFF
>once|TRBV7-9|TRBJ1-1|TRBD1
TGTGCCAGCAGCTTCGACAGGGGGAACACTGAAGCTTTCTTT
CASSFDRGNTEAFF
>-|TRBV9|TRBJ1-1|-
TGTGCCAGCAGCGTTGAGGGGGGGAGAGCTTTCTTT
CASSVEGGRAFF
>once|TRBV11-3|TRBJ2-7|-
TGTGCCAGCAGCTTCCCCCCCGGAGGGGTGGAAGAGCAGTACTTC
CASSFPPGGVEEQYF
>-|TRBV5-1|TRBJ2-1|-
TGCGCCAGCAGCTCAGGACAGCAAGAGCAGTTCTTC
CASSSGQQEQFF
>-|TRBV2|TRBJ2-5|-
TGTGCCAGCAATATGGGGGGGGGCCGCGAGACCCAGTACTTC
CASNMGGGRETQYF
>-|TRBV29-1|TRBJ2-7|-
TGCAGCGTTGCGGCAGGGGACTACGAGCAGTACTTC
CSVAAGDYEQYF
>-|TRBV27|TRBJ1-2|TRBD1
TGTGCCAGCTGTTTGGGTCCCGGGACAGGGGTAGATGGCTACACCTTC
CASCLGPGTGVDGYTF
>once|TRBV14|TRBJ2-3|-
TGTGCCAGCAGCCAAGATTGGTCTAGTCCCCATACGCAGTATTTT
CASSQDWSSPHTQYF
>-|TRBV7-9|TRBJ1-3|TRBD1
TGTGCCAGCAGGCCAGGACAGGCGGGCTCTGGAAACACCATATATTTT
CASRPGQAGSGNTIYF
>-|TRBV7-9|TRBJ2-1|TRBD2
TGTGCCACCCGGGGGGGTGACAATGAGCAGTTCTTC
CATRGGDNEQFF
>-|TRBV9|TRBJ2-6|TRBD1
TGTGCCAGGGCTGACAGGGGGCAGGGCTCTGGGGCCAACGTCCTGACTTTC
CARADRGQGSGANVLTF
>-|TRBV28|TRBJ2-7|TRBD1
TGTGCCAGCAGTTCCACGGACAGGGACTCCTACGAGCAGTACTTC
CASSSTDRDSYEQYF
>-|TRBV5-1|TRBJ1-1|-
TGCGCCAGCAGCACTGGCACTGAAGCTTTCTTT
CASSTGTEAFF
>-|TRBV6-6|TRBJ1-2|TRBD1
TGTGCCAGCAGTTACAAGGACAGGACCAACTATGGCTACACCTTC
CASSYKDRTNYGYTF
>-|TRBV27|TRBJ1-1|-
TGTGCCAGCAGTATGACAGTGGGCACTGAAGCTTTCTTT
CASSMTVGTEAFF
>-|TRBV11-1|TRBJ2-1|-
TGTGCCAGCAGTCACTTCGACGGGGGAGTTAATGAGCAGTTCTTC
CASSHFDGGVNEQFF
>-|TRBV5-1|TRBJ1-1|-
TGCGCCAGCAGCTTAACCGGGGGCGGGGGTGGCACTGAAGCTTTCTTT
CASSLTGGGGGTEAFF
>-|TRBV7-8|TRBJ1-1|-
TGTGCCAGCAGCTTAGGAGGGAATGAAGCTTTCTTT
CASSLGGNEAFF
>-|TRBV5-1|TRBJ2-7|TRBD2
TGCGCCAGCAGCTGGGGGACTAGCTACGAGCAGTACTTC
CASSWGTSYEQYF